A single TCR beta chain is shown here with its context. The sample originates from a study of blood T cell repertoires in COVID-19. V was trimmed by 4 bases and J by 3 bases, leaving 14 bases between them. Germline V lookup: CDR1 SGDLS, CDR2 YYNGEE. This CDR3 is built from 15 residues. In the original workflow: From reference gene primer amplification, estimates of nucleated cell counts were derived. The table came from immunoSEQ multiplex PCR; TCRdb's copy has only in-frame clones and leaves some out. The V and J calls and clone size were taken over from that table, and D and trimming were inferred from the DNA. The sample comprises 110,000 to 150,000 clones, 80% of which are singletons, and 3.5% rests with the top ten.

This chain uses TRBV9 with TRBJ2-1; the D gene is possibly TRBD2 (5 bases). The specimen sequenced was peripheral blood. This clonotype was sampled from an older man who had recovered from COVID-19. The CDR3: CASSPRSGIYNEQFF. The CDR3 DNA sequence: TGTGCCAGCAGCCCCCGGAGCGGTATCTACAATGAGCAGTTCTTC.